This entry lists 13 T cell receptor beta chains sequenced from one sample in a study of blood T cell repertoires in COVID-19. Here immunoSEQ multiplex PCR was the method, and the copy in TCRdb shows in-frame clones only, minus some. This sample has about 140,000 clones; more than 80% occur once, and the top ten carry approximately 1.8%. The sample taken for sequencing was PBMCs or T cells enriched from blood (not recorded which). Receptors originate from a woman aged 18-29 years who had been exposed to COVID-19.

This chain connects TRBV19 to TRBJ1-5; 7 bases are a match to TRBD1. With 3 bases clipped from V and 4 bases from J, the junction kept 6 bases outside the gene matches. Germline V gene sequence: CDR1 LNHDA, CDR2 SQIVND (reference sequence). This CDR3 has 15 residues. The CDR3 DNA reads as TGTGCCAGTAGTATCCGGGACAGTACAAATCAGCCCCAGCATTTT. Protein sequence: CASSIRDSTNQPQHF.

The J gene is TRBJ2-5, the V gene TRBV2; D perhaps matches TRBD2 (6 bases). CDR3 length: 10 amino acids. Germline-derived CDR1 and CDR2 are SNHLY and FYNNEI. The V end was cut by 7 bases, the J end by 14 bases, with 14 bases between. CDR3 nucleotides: TGTGCCAGCACGCGGGATCAAACCTACTTC. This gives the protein CASTRDQTYF.

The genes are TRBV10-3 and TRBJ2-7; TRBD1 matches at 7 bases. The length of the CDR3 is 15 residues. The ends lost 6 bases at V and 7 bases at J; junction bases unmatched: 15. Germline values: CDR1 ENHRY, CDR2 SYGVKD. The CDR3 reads CAIRTTGQPTGEQYF. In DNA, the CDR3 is TGTGCCATCAGGACAACGGGACAGCCAACTGGGGAGCAGTACTTC.

DNA of the CDR3: TGTGCCAGCAGCTTAGCCCGTCTCCGCACAGATACGCAGTATTTT. This codes for CASSLARLRTDTQYF. V is TRBV11-1 and J is TRBJ2-3; no definite D call. Trimming took 0 bases from V and 1 from J, leaving 8 bases between them. CDR3 length: 15 amino acids. The V gene's germline CDR1 is SGHAT and CDR2 FQDESV (reference sequence).

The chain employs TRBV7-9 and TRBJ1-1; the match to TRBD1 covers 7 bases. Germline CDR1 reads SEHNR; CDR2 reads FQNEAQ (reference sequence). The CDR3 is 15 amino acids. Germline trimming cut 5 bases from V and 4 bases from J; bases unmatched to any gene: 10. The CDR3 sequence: CASSEGARATTEAFF. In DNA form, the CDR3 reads TGTGCCAGCAGCGAGGGGGCGCGGGCGACCACTGAAGCTTTCTTT.

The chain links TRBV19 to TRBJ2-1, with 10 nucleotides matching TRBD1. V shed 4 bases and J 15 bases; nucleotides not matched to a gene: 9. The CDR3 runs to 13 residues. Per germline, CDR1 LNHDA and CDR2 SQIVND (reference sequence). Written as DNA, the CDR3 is TGTGCCAGTAGTACGACCGGGACAGGGGTTTTGTTCTTC. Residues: CASSTTGTGVLFF.

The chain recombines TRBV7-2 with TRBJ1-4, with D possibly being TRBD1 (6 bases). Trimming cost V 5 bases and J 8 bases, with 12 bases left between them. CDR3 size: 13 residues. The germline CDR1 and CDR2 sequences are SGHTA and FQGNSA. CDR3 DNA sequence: TGTGCCAGCAGCCCCACAGGGAACGAAAAACTGTTTTTT. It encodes CASSPTGNEKLFF.

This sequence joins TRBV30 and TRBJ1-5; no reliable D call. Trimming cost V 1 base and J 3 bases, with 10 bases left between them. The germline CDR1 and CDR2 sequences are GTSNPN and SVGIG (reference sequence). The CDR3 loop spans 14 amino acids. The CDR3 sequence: CAWSGRSLNQPQHF. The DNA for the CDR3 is TGTGCCTGGAGTGGTCGGAGTCTCAATCAGCCCCAGCATTTT.

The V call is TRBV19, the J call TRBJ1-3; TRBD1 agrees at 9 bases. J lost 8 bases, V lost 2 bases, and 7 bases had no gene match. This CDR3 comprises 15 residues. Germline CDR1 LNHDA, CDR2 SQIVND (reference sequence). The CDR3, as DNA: TGTGCCAGTAGTATAAAACGGACAGGGGATGACACCATATATTTT. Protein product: CASSIKRTGDDTIYF.

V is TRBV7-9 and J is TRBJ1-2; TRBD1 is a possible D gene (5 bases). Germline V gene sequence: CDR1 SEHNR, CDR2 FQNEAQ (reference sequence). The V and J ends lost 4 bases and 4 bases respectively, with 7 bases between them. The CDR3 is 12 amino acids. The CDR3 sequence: CASSWDFYGYTF. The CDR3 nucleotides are TGTGCCAGCAGCTGGGACTTCTATGGCTACACCTTC.

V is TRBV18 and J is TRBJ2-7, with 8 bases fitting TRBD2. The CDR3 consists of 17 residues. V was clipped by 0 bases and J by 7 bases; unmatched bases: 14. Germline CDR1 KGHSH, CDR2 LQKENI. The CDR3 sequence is CASSPPEGLAGQGEQYF. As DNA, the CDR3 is TGTGCCAGCTCACCACCGGAGGGTCTAGCGGGCCAAGGGGAGCAGTACTTC. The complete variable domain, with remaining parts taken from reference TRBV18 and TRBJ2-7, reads NAGVMQNPRHLVRRRGQEARLRCSPMKGHSHVYWYRQLPEEGLKFMVYLQKENIIDESGMPKERFSAEFPKEGPSILRIQQVVRGDSAAYFCASSPPEGLAGQGEQYFGPGTRLTVT.

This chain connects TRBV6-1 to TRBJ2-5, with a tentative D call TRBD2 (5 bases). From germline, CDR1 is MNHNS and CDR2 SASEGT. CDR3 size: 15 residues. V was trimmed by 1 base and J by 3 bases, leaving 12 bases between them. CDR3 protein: CASSEVYGREETQYF. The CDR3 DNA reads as TGTGCCAGCAGTGAAGTGTACGGGCGGGAAGAGACCCAGTACTTC.

CDR3 sequence: CASSLSRLAVAQYF. The DNA of the CDR3 is TGTGCCAGCAGCTTATCCCGACTGGCGGTGGCCCAGTACTTC. This chain uses TRBV11-2 with TRBJ2-5; D remains ambiguous. Germline V CDR1 and CDR2: SGHAT, FQNNGV. The CDR3 contains 14 residues. Trimming removed 2 bases at V and 9 bases at J, with 16 bases between. Full variable domain (missing parts from reference TRBV11-2 and TRBJ2-5): EAGVAQSPRYKIIEKRQSVAFWCNPISGHATLYWYQQILGQGPKLLIQFQNNGVVDDSQLPKDRFSAERLKGVDSTLKIQPAKLEDSAVYLCASSLSRLAVAQYFGPGTRLLVL.